This record looks at one T cell receptor beta chain sequence and its context. The data belong to a study of blood T cell repertoires in COVID-19. Study-wide context: Whether acute or convalescent, the COVID-19 samples came from the United States, Italy and Spain. The analysed material was cDNA or gDNA that came from T cells, B-cell-depleted T cells, or PBMCs.

CDR1 is KGHDR and CDR2 is SFDVKD in the germline V gene. V was trimmed by 8 bases and J by 0 bases, leaving 16 bases between them. The CDR3 is made up of 16 amino acids. In the authors' workflow: For nucleated cells, counts were estimated from reference gene primer amplification. Here immunoSEQ multiplex PCR was the method, and the copy in TCRdb shows in-frame clones only, minus some. The D gene and trimming were derived from the DNA, and the V and J assignments and clone size from that table. The sample lists around 200,000 clones, 65% to 80% occurring once. The TCR originated in a man in his fifties who had recovered from COVID-19. Specimen: peripheral blood. The chain couples TRBV24-1 to TRBJ2-1; tentatively, D is TRBD2 (5 bases). CDR3 sequence: CATNSKRGISYNEQFF. CDR3 nucleotides: TGTGCCACCAACTCGAAACGGGGAATCTCCTACAATGAGCAGTTCTTC.